The present T cell receptor beta chain was sequenced within a study of T cell clones after liver transplantation. Study-wide background: TCRbeta sequencing after a pre-transplant mixed lymphocyte reaction identified graft-donor-reactive clones, later tracked in post-transplant blood. Three of eight recipients were HCV-positive; others had non-autoimmune, non-viral indications.

Sequencing was performed with immunoSEQ multiplex PCR; in TCRdb, only in-frame clones are kept and a portion is missing. The sample carries thousands of clones, under 35% recorded once. Study observations and caveats: Circulating graft-donor-reactive CD4 TCRbeta sequences fell significantly post-transplant in most of the 8 subjects.

Comments on this clone: The antigen is not known.

CDR1 SGHNT and CDR2 YENEEA come from the germline V gene. The CDR3 runs 14 residues. Trimming removed 7 bases from V and 4 bases from J; junction bases left unmatched: 4. Proliferating CFSE-low MLR cells were sequenced to define alloreactive TCRbeta sequences. Pre-transplant recipient cells met graft donor PBMCs, splenocytes, lymph-node cells, or third-party PBMCs. The sample comprised CD4+ T cells from cultured PBMCs. The TCR originated in a human patient who received a liver transplant. These T cells may partly come from the graft donor. The rearrangement joins TRBV11-3 to TRBJ2-2, with TRBD1 matching 9 bases. The CDR3 sequence: CASTGTGPTGELFF. The CDR3, as DNA: TGTGCCAGCACCGGGACAGGGCCCACCGGGGAGCTGTTTTTT.